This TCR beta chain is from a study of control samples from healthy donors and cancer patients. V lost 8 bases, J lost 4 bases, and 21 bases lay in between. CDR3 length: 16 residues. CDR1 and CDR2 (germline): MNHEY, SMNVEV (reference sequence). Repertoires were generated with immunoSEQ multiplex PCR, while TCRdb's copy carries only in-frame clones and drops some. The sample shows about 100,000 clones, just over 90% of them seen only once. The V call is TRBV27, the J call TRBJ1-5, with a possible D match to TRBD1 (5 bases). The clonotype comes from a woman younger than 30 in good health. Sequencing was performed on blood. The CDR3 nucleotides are TGTGCCAGCGGCCACCCGGGCCCCACAGGAAATCAGCCCCAGCATTTT. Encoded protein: CASGHPGPTGNQPQHF.